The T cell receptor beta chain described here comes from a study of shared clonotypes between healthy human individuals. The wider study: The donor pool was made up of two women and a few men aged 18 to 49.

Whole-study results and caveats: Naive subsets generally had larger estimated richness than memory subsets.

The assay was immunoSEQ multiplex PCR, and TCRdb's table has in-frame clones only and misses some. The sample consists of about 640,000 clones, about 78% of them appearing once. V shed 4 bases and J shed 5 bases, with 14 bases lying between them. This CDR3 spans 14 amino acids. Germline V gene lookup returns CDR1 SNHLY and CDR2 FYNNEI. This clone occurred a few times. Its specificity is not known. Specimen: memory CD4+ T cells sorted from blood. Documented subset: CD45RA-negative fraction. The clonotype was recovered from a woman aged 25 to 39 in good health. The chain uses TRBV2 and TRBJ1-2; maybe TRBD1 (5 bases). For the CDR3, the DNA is TGTGCCAGCAGTGGGTTCGGGGGGGATTATGGCTACACCTTC. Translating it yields CASSGFGGDYGYTF.